A single sample gave rise to the 25 T cell receptor beta chains below, sequenced in a study of cytotoxic CD8 clonotypes in ibrutinib-treated CLL. Some clones are missing from TCRdb's copy, which holds only in-frame ones; the method was immunoSEQ multiplex PCR. In the table there are some 84,000 clones, 85% to 90% of which are singletons. Sequenced here: PBMCs, sampled before ibrutinib treatment. The receptors shown here come from a human donor with chronic lymphocytic leukemia.

This clone is medium-sized by share. This chain connects TRBV5-1 to TRBJ2-1; D is uncertain. The V gene lost 0 bases and the J gene lost 10 bases, with 11 bases spanning the gap. This CDR3 contains 13 residues. Germline V gives CDR1 SGHRS, CDR2 YFSETQ. CDR3 in amino acids: CASSLDMGLEQFF. CDR3 DNA sequence: TGCGCCAGCAGCTTGGATATGGGTCTAGAGCAGTTCTTC.

This rearrangement joins TRBV4-1 to TRBJ2-1; D is unclear. V was shortened by 0 bases and J by 4 bases, with 13 bases between the two germline ends. The length of the CDR3 is 16 residues. Germline values: CDR1 MGHRA, CDR2 YSYEKL. The CDR3 coding sequence is TGCGCCAGCAGCCAAGACCGACGGGTCTGGTACAATGAGCAGTTCTTC. It translates to CASSQDRRVWYNEQFF.

The rearrangement uses TRBV5-1 and TRBJ1-1; TRBD1 is a possible D gene (5 bases). This CDR3 region has 15 residues. Germline V lookup: CDR1 SGHRS, CDR2 YFSETQ. Trimming removed 2 bases at V and 1 base at J, with 12 bases between. CDR3 protein: CASSFGGAQNTEAFF. The DNA for the CDR3 is TGCGCCAGCAGCTTTGGAGGGGCCCAGAACACTGAAGCTTTCTTT.

The chain uses TRBV28 and TRBJ2-1; 12 bases align to TRBD1. With 7 bases clipped from V and 6 bases from J, the junction kept 7 bases outside the gene matches. This CDR3 has 15 amino acids. Per germline, CDR1 MDHEN and CDR2 SYDVKM. The CDR3 DNA is TGTGCCAGCACCGGCCGGGACAGGGGGCCCAATGAGCAGTTCTTC. This gives the protein CASTGRDRGPNEQFF.

This chain connects TRBV27 to TRBJ1-1, with D possibly being TRBD1 (5 bases). The CDR3 length is 13 residues. V was clipped by 5 bases and J by 4 bases, with 11 bases between them. Germline V CDR1 and CDR2: MNHEY, SMNVEV (reference sequence). The CDR3 DNA follows: TGTGCCAGCAGTGGGGGGGGTCGCACTGAAGCTTTCTTT. This encodes CASSGGGRTEAFF.

This sequence joins TRBV7-9 and TRBJ2-7; TRBD1 agrees at 11 bases. The germline gives CDR1 SEHNR, CDR2 FQNEAQ (reference sequence). The trim removed 5 bases at V and 5 bases at J, leaving 8 bases unmatched. This CDR3 has 15 amino acids. The chain's CDR3 is CASSRGQGAIDEQYF. The CDR3 nucleotides are TGTGCCAGCAGCCGAGGACAGGGGGCGATCGACGAGCAGTACTTC.

The chain couples TRBV27 to TRBJ1-1, with 11 bases fitting TRBD1. The CDR3 loop spans 16 amino acids. Germline V gene data show CDR1 as MNHEY and CDR2 as SMNVEV (reference sequence). V trimming: 4 bases; J trimming: 7 bases; junction bases outside the gene matches: 11. CDR3 in DNA: TGTGCCAGCAGTTCTATCGGGACAGGGGGATTGGATGAAGCTTTCTTT. Its translation is CASSSIGTGGLDEAFF.

The genes are TRBV6-1 and TRBJ2-1; possibly TRBD2 for D (5 bases). From germline, CDR1 is MNHNS and CDR2 SASEGT. The CDR3 totals 17 residues. V shed 3 bases and J shed 0 bases, with 15 bases lying between them. The CDR3 nucleotides are TGTGCCAGCAGTGACGCTGTCGTGGGGAGCTCCTACAATGAGCAGTTCTTC. Amino acid sequence: CASSDAVVGSSYNEQFF.

J is TRBJ2-5 and V is TRBV4-2; 7 bases agree with TRBD2. The CDR3 runs 14 residues. V lost 1 base and J lost 5; bases outside the gene matches: 4. Germline CDR1 reads LGHNA; CDR2 reads YNFKEQ. The CDR3 sequence is CASSQGLAVETQYF. CDR3 DNA sequence: TGTGCCAGCAGCCAAGGCCTAGCGGTCGAGACCCAGTACTTC.

The chain is built from TRBV19 and TRBJ1-2; D ambiguous. The germline CDR1 and CDR2 sequences are LNHDA and SQIVND (reference sequence). Trimming pared 9 bases from V and 5 bases from J, leaving 19 bases between. The CDR3 covers 14 residues. This CDR3 reads CARLGGWGIYGYTF. The CDR3 coding sequence is TGTGCCAGGCTGGGCGGTTGGGGAATATATGGCTACACCTTC.

The chain uses TRBV29-1 and TRBJ1-3, with D unclear. The CDR3 loop spans 13 amino acids. Germline V CDR1 and CDR2: SQVTM, ANQGSEA. Trimming stripped 4 bases from V and 0 bases from J, with 7 bases between. Written as DNA, the CDR3 is TGCAGCGTTGTTCTAATCTCTGGAAACACCATATATTTT. Translation gives CSVVLISGNTIYF.

CDR3 in DNA: TGTGCCTGGAGTGGGGGGGCCGACAGTCCCTACCCGATCTACAATGAGCAGTTCTTC. This translates into CAWSGGADSPYPIYNEQFF. The chain uses TRBV30 and TRBJ2-1; D tentatively reads TRBD1 or TRBD2 (6 bases each). Trimming took 1 base from V and 3 from J, leaving 25 bases between them. CDR1 is GTSNPN and CDR2 is SVGIG in the germline V gene (reference sequence). The CDR3 totals 19 residues. The full variable domain, with the rest looked up from reference TRBV30 and TRBJ2-1, is SQTIHQWPATLVQPVGSPLSLECTVEGTSNPNLYWYRQAAGRGLQLLFYSVGIGQISSEVPQNLSASRPQDRQFILSSKKLLLSDSGFYLCAWSGGADSPYPIYNEQFFGPGTRLTVL.

As concerns this clone: Other DNA sequences in this specimen translate into the identical CDR3. The J gene is TRBJ2-2, the V gene TRBV5-6, with D tentatively TRBD1 (5 bases). V gave up 2 bases and J gave up 4 bases, with 18 bases separating them. There are 17 residues in the CDR3. In germline, CDR1 is SGHDT, CDR2 YYEEEE. CDR3 sequence (DNA): TGTGCCAGCAGCTTCGGTGTTGTCACAGGTATCACCGGGGAGCTGTTTTTT. Its translation is CASSFGVVTGITGELFF.

This chain uses TRBV28 with TRBJ1-2; a weak D match, TRBD1 (6 bases). The V gene lost 6 bases and the J gene lost 8 bases, with 16 bases spanning the gap. Per germline, CDR1 MDHEN and CDR2 SYDVKM. The CDR3 spans 13 residues. Here the CDR3 reads CASRTNNREGYTF. CDR3 sequence (DNA): TGTGCCAGCAGGACGAATAACAGGGAGGGCTACACCTTC.

V and J are TRBV15 and TRBJ1-5, with 7 bases matching TRBD1. The CDR3 is 15 residues long. The germline V gene has CDR1 LNHNV and CDR2 YYDKDF (reference sequence). The V segment lost 3 bases and the J segment 1 base; nucleotides outside the gene matches: 3. CDR3: CATSRAGQSNQPQHF. The CDR3 DNA reads TGTGCCACCAGCAGGGCGGGACAGAGCAATCAGCCCCAGCATTTT.

The table lists this clone with a count of one. The chain has TRBV7-9 and TRBJ2-7; 10 nucleotides match TRBD2. The CDR3 is 14 amino acids. The junction had 6 bases not matched to a gene; V was cut back by 5 bases and J by 5 bases. CDR1 and CDR2 from the germline V gene are SEHNR and FQNEAQ (reference sequence). CDR3 DNA sequence: TGTGCCAGCAGCCGAGCGGGAGGGCTGAACGAGCAGTACTTC. This codes for CASSRAGGLNEQYF.

The V call is TRBV2, the J call TRBJ1-1; weak D call: TRBD1 (6 bases). Per the germline V gene, CDR1 is SNHLY and CDR2 is FYNNEI. The CDR3 sequence is 14 residues long. Trimming removed 7 bases from V and 3 bases from J, with 15 bases in between. CDR3 in DNA: TGTGCCAGCACCGAGGGGGGGGTTTACACTGAAGCTTTCTTT. Its protein product is CASTEGGVYTEAFF.

This chain connects TRBV4-1 to TRBJ2-1; D not resolved. CDR3 length equals 11 residues. V gave up 2 bases and J gave up 9 bases, with 5 bases separating them. Germline V gene data show CDR1 as MGHRA and CDR2 as YSYEKL. This chain's CDR3 is CASSQSAEQFF. As DNA, the CDR3 is TGCGCCAGCAGCCAATCCGCTGAGCAGTTCTTC.

This chain links TRBV9 with TRBJ2-1, with D perhaps TRBD2 (7 bases). Germline V lookup: CDR1 SGDLS, CDR2 YYNGEE. V lost 2 bases and J lost 9, with 24 bases in between. The CDR3 contains 17 residues. The CDR3 DNA reads as TGTGCCAGCAGCGTGACCCCCGAAGCGGGACCACAGGGTGAGCAGTTCTTC. Amino acid sequence: CASSVTPEAGPQGEQFF.

The chain has TRBV14 and TRBJ1-1, with D possibly being TRBD1 (5 bases). V dropped 0 bases and J dropped 3 bases, with 11 bases sitting between them. Germline CDR1 reads SGHDN; CDR2 reads FVKESK. The length of the CDR3 is 15 residues. As DNA, the CDR3 is TGTGCCAGCAGCCAAGATTGGGGGGTACACACTGAAGCTTTCTTT. Amino acids: CASSQDWGVHTEAFF.

The gene calls are TRBV4-1 and TRBJ2-7; 9 nucleotides agree with TRBD2. The CDR3 is 15 amino acids. The V segment lost 1 base and the J segment 3 bases; nucleotides outside the gene matches: 4. CDR1 MGHRA and CDR2 YSYEKL come from the germline V gene. The chain's CDR3 is CASSQVAGVGYEQYF. DNA of the CDR3: TGCGCCAGCAGCCAAGTAGCGGGAGTAGGCTACGAGCAGTACTTC.

The V and J genes are TRBV2 and TRBJ2-2; D might be TRBD2 (6 bases). The CDR3 contains 15 residues. Germline V CDR1 and CDR2: SNHLY, FYNNEI. V was shortened by 2 bases and J by 6 bases, with 13 bases between the two germline ends. CDR3 in DNA: TGTGCCAGCAGTGAACTAGGCGGGATGGCCGGGGAGCTGTTTTTT. Residues: CASSELGGMAGELFF.

The rearrangement links TRBV6-5 to TRBJ2-7, with 7 bases lining up with TRBD1. V was clipped by 7 bases and J by 3 bases; unmatched bases: 3. CDR1 is MNHEY, CDR2 SVGAGI, per germline. This CDR3 contains 12 residues. This chain's CDR3 is CASTGGYYEQYF. The CDR3 nucleotides are TGTGCCAGCACAGGGGGTTACTACGAGCAGTACTTC.

The CDR3: CASSHITSRFDEQYF. CDR3 sequence (DNA): TGCGCCAGCAGCCACATAACTAGTCGTTTCGACGAGCAGTACTTC. The chain combines TRBV4-1 with TRBJ2-7; maybe TRBD2 (5 bases). The CDR3 extends over 15 amino acids. V was shortened by 3 bases and J by 5 bases, with 17 bases between the two germline ends. Germline V CDR1 and CDR2: MGHRA, YSYEKL.

This chain links TRBV12-5 with TRBJ2-7; TRBD2 aligns across 9 bases. Trimming at V came to 2 bases and at J to 2 bases, leaving 7 bases not matched to a gene. The CDR3 is 16 residues long. Germline-derived CDR1 and CDR2 are LGHNT and FRNRAP. The CDR3 protein is CASGLSPAGGPYEQYF. The CDR3 nucleotides are TGTGCTAGTGGTTTGTCACCCGCGGGAGGGCCCTACGAGCAGTACTTC.